What follows are 26 T cell receptor beta chains derived from one specimen sequenced in a study of cytomegalovirus exposure and HLA in healthy donors listed by TCRdb under 2017. Library generation was performed with the immunoSEQ multiplex PCR assay. A mixture of 60 forward primers for TCR Vbeta segments and 13 reverse primers for TCR Jbeta segments was used in the multiplex PCR. TCRdb took over this immuneACCESS table, retaining in-frame rearrangements with V and J assigned. Such tables are incomplete; in checked studies, under half of the missing clones stem from an unresolved V gene, and the remainder is unexplained. The sample table contains about 160,000 clones; only one count was recorded for approximately 80% of them. More than 8% of the sample is taken by the ten largest. Material: PBMCs. The origin of the receptors is a male donor in good health and CMV-seropositive.

The V gene is TRBV4-3, the J gene TRBJ1-1, with 9 nucleotides matching TRBD1. The CDR3 covers 15 residues. Per germline, CDR1 LGHNA and CDR2 YSLEER. V was clipped by 4 bases and J by 10 bases; unmatched bases: 13. CDR3 loop: CASSPDRGARSGAFF. CDR3 DNA: TGCGCCAGCAGCCCGGACAGGGGTGCGAGGTCTGGAGCTTTCTTT.

This chain links TRBV4-1 with TRBJ1-5, with unresolved D. CDR3 length: 15 amino acids. Trimming shortened V by 0 bases and J by 4 bases, and 10 bases separated the two germline ends. CDR1 is MGHRA, CDR2 YSYEKL, per germline. In DNA form, the CDR3 reads TGCGCCAGCAGCCAAGATCCACACAAAAATCAGCCCCAGCATTTT. Its protein is CASSQDPHKNQPQHF.

The rearrangement uses TRBV6-1 and TRBJ2-5, with D hard to call. The CDR3 covers 12 residues. The germline V and J ends were trimmed by 4 bases and 4 bases, with 7 bases remaining between them. Germline V gene sequence: CDR1 MNHNS, CDR2 SASEGT. The CDR3 nucleotides read TGTGCCAGCAGTGTAAACGGAGAGACCCAGTACTTC. Amino acids: CASSVNGETQYF.

V usage is TRBV5-4 and J usage is TRBJ2-3, with D tentatively TRBD2 (6 bases). The CDR3 sequence is 16 residues long. Germline values: CDR1 SGHNT, CDR2 YYREEE (reference sequence). V was trimmed by 4 bases and J by 0 bases, leaving 15 bases between them. The CDR3 bases are TGTGCCAGCAGCCTTCGTTCTAGCGCTAGCACAGATACGCAGTATTTT. Amino acid sequence: CASSLRSSASTDTQYF.

The chain links TRBV7-2 to TRBJ2-5, with 10 bases aligning to TRBD2. The V gene end was trimmed by 6 bases and the J gene end by 5 bases; junction bases not matched to a gene: 9. Germline-derived CDR1 and CDR2 are SGHTA and FQGNSA. The CDR3 has 15 residues. DNA for the CDR3: TGTGCCAGCAGTTTAAATAGCGGGGGGTGGGAGACCCAGTACTTC. Translated, it gives CASSLNSGGWETQYF.

A few counts support this clone. The rearrangement joins TRBV30 to TRBJ2-1, with 9 nucleotides matching TRBD2. The CDR3 extends over 14 amino acids. Germline assignment: CDR1 GTSNPN and CDR2 SVGIG (reference sequence). With 7 bases clipped from V and 8 bases from J, the junction kept 12 bases outside the gene matches. The CDR3 here is CASQRAGGPDEQFF. The CDR3 DNA is TGTGCCTCCCAAAGGGCGGGAGGGCCGGATGAGCAGTTCTTC.

The V call is TRBV2, the J call TRBJ1-1, with D hard to call. This CDR3 has 14 residues. V shed 0 bases and J shed 3 bases, with 8 bases lying between them. Germline CDR1 is SNHLY and CDR2 is FYNNEI. The CDR3 DNA follows: TGTGCCAGCAGTGAAGCTTCGGGTTACACTGAAGCTTTCTTT. Translating it yields CASSEASGYTEAFF.

The chain has TRBV28 and TRBJ2-7; D ambiguous. Trimming removed 1 base at V and 3 bases at J, with 10 bases between. The germline gives CDR1 MDHEN, CDR2 SYDVKM. This CDR3 has 14 amino acids. The CDR3 region has the DNA TGTGCCAGCAGTTTATTGCCCATAGACTACGAGCAGTACTTC. It specifies CASSLLPIDYEQYF.

As concerns this clone: The junction does not match germline at one end; this may be a read error. The chain has TRBV4-3 and TRBJ2-4; 9 bases fit TRBD1. The germline CDR1 and CDR2 sequences are LGHNA and YSLEER. The CDR3 length is 17 residues. The CDR3 sequence is CASSQIGQGIAKNSQYF. DNA for the CDR3: TGCGCCAGCAGCCAAATAGGACAGGGGATAGCCAAAAACAGTCAGTACTTC.

The V gene is TRBV25-1, the J gene TRBJ1-1; D is unclear. This CDR3 comprises 14 residues. Looked up from germline, CDR1 is MGHDK and CDR2 is SYGVNS. Trimming removed 2 bases from V and 4 bases from J, with 11 bases in between. DNA of the CDR3: TGTGCCAGCAGTGAAAAGTTGGGGAGCACTGAAGCTTTCTTT. Translated: CASSEKLGSTEAFF.

The chain combines TRBV30 with TRBJ1-4; weak D call: TRBD1 (5 bases). Trimming pared 2 bases from V and 8 bases from J, leaving 15 bases between. The CDR3 is made up of 14 amino acids. CDR1 is GTSNPN and CDR2 is SVGIG in the germline V gene (reference sequence). The CDR3 DNA is TGTGCCTGGAGTCCACCCGACAGACGGGAAAAACTGTTTTTT. Translating it yields CAWSPPDRREKLFF.

This clone was seen only a few times. The rearrangement links TRBV27 to TRBJ2-3; 10 nucleotides line up with TRBD2. Germline V gene data show CDR1 as MNHEY and CDR2 as SMNVEV (reference sequence). The CDR3 covers 15 residues. Unmatched junction bases numbered 2, after V lost 5 bases and J lost 0 bases. The CDR3 loop is CASSERGGSTDTQYF. The CDR3 nucleotides read TGTGCCAGCAGTGAGCGGGGGGGCAGCACAGATACGCAGTATTTT.

The chain uses TRBV19 and TRBJ2-2; a possible D gene is TRBD2 (6 bases). The CDR3 is made up of 12 amino acids. Germline CDR1 is LNHDA and CDR2 is SQIVND (reference sequence). Trimming took 7 bases from V and 7 from J, leaving 10 bases between them. The CDR3 DNA follows: TGTGCCAGTAAGCGACTAGTCGGGGAGCTGTTTTTT. As protein: CASKRLVGELFF.

This chain uses TRBV18 with TRBJ2-5, with a possible D match to TRBD2 (6 bases). Germline CDR1 KGHSH, CDR2 LQKENI. The CDR3 sequence is 13 residues long. The V and J ends lost 2 bases and 4 bases respectively, with 8 bases between them. CDR3 nucleotide sequence: TGTGCCAGCTCACCAGGGGGAGGAGAGACCCAGTACTTC. Its protein product is CASSPGGGETQYF.

Only one count was recorded for this clone. The rearrangement links TRBV2 to TRBJ2-7; TRBD1 matches at 9 bases. Per germline, CDR1 SNHLY and CDR2 FYNNEI. With V trimmed by 3 bases and J by 11 bases, 5 bases remained unmatched. The CDR3 contains 12 residues. CDR3 nucleotides: TGTGCCAGCAGTGATGGTGGGGACAGGGAGTACTTC. Its translation is CASSDGGDREYF.

This chain connects TRBV7-2 to TRBJ2-5; D is ambiguous. CDR1 SGHTA and CDR2 FQGNSA come from the germline V gene. V gave up 3 bases and J gave up 6 bases, with 11 bases separating them. The CDR3 totals 13 residues. DNA for the CDR3: TGTGCCAGCAGCTTGATGGGCCTCCAGACCCAGTACTTC. Translating gives CASSLMGLQTQYF.

The rearrangement joins TRBV9 to TRBJ2-1, with TRBD2 matching 8 bases. This CDR3 is built from 16 residues. V lost 4 bases, J lost 6 bases, and 12 bases stayed unmatched. Germline V lookup: CDR1 SGDLS, CDR2 YYNGEE. CDR3 protein: CASSPRMAGGTNEQFF. CDR3 bases: TGTGCCAGCAGCCCACGAATGGCGGGAGGAACCAATGAGCAGTTCTTC.

The table lists this clone with a count of one. The chain has TRBV9 and TRBJ1-2; D is unclear. V lost 4 bases to trimming and J lost 1 base, with 2 bases between them. The CDR3 extends over 11 amino acids. Germline V CDR1 and CDR2: SGDLS, YYNGEE. The CDR3 protein is CASSHNYGYTF. The CDR3, as DNA: TGTGCCAGCAGCCATAACTATGGCTACACCTTC.

The gene calls are TRBV10-3 and TRBJ2-2, with TRBD1 matching over 10 bases. The CDR3 has 14 residues. Germline values: CDR1 ENHRY, CDR2 SYGVKD. V trimming: 3 bases; J trimming: 13 bases; junction bases outside the gene matches: 8. Written as DNA, the CDR3 is TGTGCCATCAGTGACCCCAACCGGGACAGGGGGCTGTTTTTT. As protein: CAISDPNRDRGLFF.

This clone was observed a handful of times. V is TRBV5-4 and J is TRBJ2-7; D is unresolved. The CDR3 sequence is 15 residues long. Germline CDR1 SGHNT, CDR2 YYREEE (reference sequence). V lost 3 bases to trimming and J lost 6 bases, with 19 bases between them. The CDR3 sequence is CASSSARQAFAEQYF. DNA of the CDR3: TGTGCCAGCAGCTCCGCGCGCCAGGCCTTCGCCGAGCAGTACTTC.

This clone was counted only a few times. The chain couples TRBV6-5 to TRBJ2-7, with D tentatively TRBD2 (5 bases). This CDR3 spans 15 amino acids. Germline V gene sequence: CDR1 MNHEY, CDR2 SVGAGI. Deletions cut 7 bases from V and 0 bases from J, with 16 bases between. CDR3 sequence: CASKEARVSSYEQYF. CDR3 sequence (DNA): TGTGCCAGCAAAGAGGCGCGGGTAAGCTCCTACGAGCAGTACTTC.

This sequence joins TRBV5-1 and TRBJ1-4; D remains ambiguous. Germline CDR1 reads SGHRS; CDR2 reads YFSETQ. The V end lost 0 bases, the J end lost 8 bases, and 8 bases lay between the germline ends. The CDR3 loop spans 13 amino acids. This chain's CDR3 is CASSLAGGEKLFF. The CDR3 DNA reads as TGCGCCAGCAGCTTGGCTGGAGGGGAAAAACTGTTTTTT.

A few counts support this clone. CDR3 region: CASSLEGREGRAEQFF. DNA of the CDR3: TGCGCCAGCAGCTTGGAGGGGCGGGAGGGCAGGGCTGAGCAGTTCTTC. The V and J genes are TRBV5-1 and TRBJ2-1, with 9 bases lining up with TRBD2. J gave up 9 bases and V 0 bases, and 10 bases lay outside the gene matches. CDR1 is SGHRS, CDR2 YFSETQ, per germline. The CDR3 extends over 16 amino acids.

V gene TRBV9 combines with J gene TRBJ2-7, with D possibly TRBD2 on 6 matching bases. Germline values: CDR1 SGDLS, CDR2 YYNGEE. The CDR3 covers 14 residues. Trimming stripped 0 bases from V and 4 bases from J, with 11 bases between. CDR3 bases: TGTGCCAGCAGCGTAGGAAATAGCGGATACGAGCAGTACTTC. Amino acids: CASSVGNSGYEQYF.

The V call is TRBV7-2, the J call TRBJ2-1; 9 positions match TRBD2. Unmatched junction bases numbered 5, after V lost 0 bases and J lost 8 bases. This CDR3 comprises 15 residues. Germline values: CDR1 SGHTA, CDR2 FQGNSA. The CDR3 sequence is CASSLAGLAVDEQFF. The CDR3 DNA is TGTGCCAGCAGCTTAGCGGGACTAGCAGTCGATGAGCAGTTCTTC. Full variable domain (remainder filled in from reference TRBV7-2 and TRBJ2-1): GAGVSQSPSNKVTEKGKDVELRCDPISGHTALYWYRQSLGQGLEFLIYFQGNSAPDKSGLPSDRFSAERTGGSVSTLTIQRTQQEDSAVYLCASSLAGLAVDEQFFGPGTRLTVL.

The chain links TRBV5-1 to TRBJ1-4; TRBD1 might be the D (5 bases). The V gene lost 3 bases and the J gene lost 0 bases, with 9 bases spanning the gap. The CDR3 is 15 residues long. Per the germline V gene, CDR1 is SGHRS and CDR2 is YFSETQ. CDR3 protein: CASSSQGSTNEKLFF. CDR3 nucleotides: TGCGCCAGCAGCTCTCAGGGATCAACTAATGAAAAACTGTTTTTT.